The 14 T cell receptor beta chains given below trace back to one sample, sequenced in a study of T cells after yellow fever vaccination. TCRdb passed the 5' RACE reads through MiXCR, listing each CDR3 protein once. The sample shows 200,000 to 300,000 distinct CDR3 sequences, about 3.9% of them seen only once. The input for sequencing was PBMCs, taken 15 days after the yellow fever booster vaccination. These receptors all stem from a man aged 18 to 29 who received the YFV17D yellow fever vaccine.

This clonotype came up many times. The rearrangement links TRBV28 to TRBJ2-5; weak D call: TRBD1 (6 bases). The V gene's germline CDR1 is MDHEN and CDR2 SYDVKM. This CDR3 comprises 16 residues. Trimming stripped 2 bases from V and 2 bases from J, with 15 bases between. The CDR3 sequence is CASSLGSGTLQETQYF. For the CDR3, the DNA is TGTGCCAGCAGTTTAGGCTCCGGGACACTTCAAGAGACCCAGTACTTC.

This clonotype has at least ten counts. The chain employs TRBV6-5 and TRBJ2-7; 8 bases line up with TRBD2. Unmatched junction bases numbered 12, after V lost 0 bases and J lost 2 bases. There are 18 residues in the CDR3. CDR1 is MNHEY and CDR2 is SVGAGI in the germline V gene. The CDR3 region is CASSYSGAGGHETYEQYF. CDR3 bases: TGTGCCAGCAGTTACTCGGGTGCGGGGGGACACGAGACCTACGAGCAGTACTTC.

This clonotype was seen repeatedly, ten times or more. The genes are TRBV9 and TRBJ1-1; unclear D gene. CDR3 length: 15 residues. The germline V gene has CDR1 SGDLS and CDR2 YYNGEE. V was pared by 2 bases and J by 4 bases, with 15 bases between. CDR3 nucleotides: TGTGCCAGCAGCGTGGAGCCCAATGGGGTCACTGAAGCTTTCTTT. As protein: CASSVEPNGVTEAFF.

This clonotype was observed at least ten times. V gene TRBV5-1 combines with J gene TRBJ2-5; TRBD2 agrees at 15 bases. The length of the CDR3 is 16 residues. V was clipped by 4 bases and J by 5 bases; unmatched bases: 6. CDR1 is SGHRS and CDR2 is YFSETQ in the germline V gene. The CDR3 region has the DNA TGCGCCAGCAGCCGGGATGGACTAGCGGGGGGGGAGACCCAGTACTTC. Translating gives CASSRDGLAGGETQYF.

This clonotype was detected ten times or more. The chain couples TRBV6-5 to TRBJ2-3; TRBD2 aligns across 15 bases. The CDR3 sequence is 17 residues long. V was pared by 5 bases and J by 8 bases, with 11 bases of the junction left unmatched. The V gene's germline CDR1 is MNHEY and CDR2 SVGAGI. CDR3 bases: TGTGCCAGCAGTCCCTCTAGGACTAGCGGGGGGGCAGGTACGCAGTATTTT. Translation: CASSPSRTSGGAGTQYF.

The rearrangement links TRBV5-1 to TRBJ2-2; perhaps TRBD1 as D (5 bases). This CDR3 spans 18 amino acids. The V gene lost 0 bases and the J gene lost 2 bases, with 17 bases spanning the gap. The germline CDR1 and CDR2 sequences are SGHRS and YFSETQ. CDR3 DNA sequence: TGCGCCAGCAGCTTGGGTTGGGGCAGGCGTCGAAACACCGGGGAGCTGTTTTTT. It is translated as CASSLGWGRRRNTGELFF.

This clonotype was recorded many times. The rearrangement joins TRBV5-1 to TRBJ1-4; 10 positions match TRBD1. This CDR3 spans 17 amino acids. The J segment lost 0 bases and the V segment lost 4 bases, leaving 6 bases of the junction unmatched. CDR1 and CDR2 (germline): SGHRS, YFSETQ. CDR3 residues: CASSRGQGIATNEKLFF. CDR3 nucleotide sequence: TGCGCCAGCAGCAGGGGACAGGGGATTGCAACTAATGAAAAACTGTTTTTT.

In its sample, this clonotype was seen many times. The V and J genes are TRBV6-5 and TRBJ1-5, with D possibly TRBD1 on 5 matching bases. Germline V gene lookup returns CDR1 MNHEY and CDR2 SVGAGI. The CDR3 has 18 amino acids. The germline V and J ends were trimmed by 5 bases and 1 base, with 21 bases remaining between them. The CDR3 coding sequence is TGTGCCAGCAGTAAATCCCAGGGACGGGTGCGGAGCAATCAGCCCCAGCATTTT. Translating it yields CASSKSQGRVRSNQPQHF.

This clonotype was found a few times. Given the absence of the conserved phenylalanine or tryptophan at the CDR3 end, a read error is likely. The limits of the CDR3 on the DNA are not certain, so only TCRdb's listed CDR3 is given. J is TRBJ2-7 and V is TRBV7-3. The CDR3 is 17 amino acids long, termini counted. The germline CDR1 and CDR2 sequences are SGHTA and FQGTGA. The CDR3 here is CASSFKRPDTYIDLYEA.

This clonotype was found many times. The chain joins TRBV18 to TRBJ2-3; 8 nucleotides align to TRBD2. Trimming cost V 3 bases and J 4 bases; bases outside gene matches: 6. This CDR3 has 15 residues. Germline CDR1 KGHSH, CDR2 LQKENI. CDR3 sequence reads: CASSPTSEGSDTQYF. The DNA of the CDR3 is TGTGCCAGCTCACCGACTAGCGAGGGCTCAGATACGCAGTATTTT.

At least ten counts were recorded for this clonotype. V is TRBV6-5 and J is TRBJ2-5; D ambiguous. Germline V gene data show CDR1 as MNHEY and CDR2 as SVGAGI. The V and J ends lost 2 bases and 3 bases respectively, with 13 bases between them. The CDR3 runs to 15 residues. CDR3 DNA sequence: TGTGCCAGCAGTTACGGGAAATCAAATGAAGAGACCCAGTACTTC. It codes for CASSYGKSNEETQYF.

This clonotype has a count of ten or more. The CDR3 loop reads CASSAGPVNEQYV. In nucleotides, the CDR3 is TGTGCCAGCAGCGCCGGCCCTGTGAACGAGCAGTACGTC. This chain uses TRBV7-2 with TRBJ2-7; no definite D call. The germline V gene has CDR1 SGHTA and CDR2 FQGNSA. The V and J ends lost 5 bases and 5 bases respectively, with 13 bases between them. The CDR3 has 13 amino acids.

This clonotype was picked up many times. The chain couples TRBV4-1 to TRBJ2-2, with D possibly being TRBD1 or TRBD2 (5 bases each). The germline V gene has CDR1 MGHRA and CDR2 YSYEKL. Trimming cost V 3 bases and J 6 bases, with 20 bases left between them. The CDR3 extends over 17 amino acids. Written as DNA, the CDR3 is TGCGCCAGCAGCCACCCCTTTTGGAGCAGGGACGCCGGGGAGCTGTTTTTT. Translation gives CASSHPFWSRDAGELFF.

The chain joins TRBV29-1 to TRBJ2-3, with 10 bases that match TRBD1. The ends lost 3 bases at V and 5 bases at J; junction bases unmatched: 8. This CDR3 is built from 15 residues. The germline V gene encodes CDR1 SQVTM and CDR2 ANQGSEA. CDR3 nucleotide sequence: TGCAGCGTTGATGCGGACAGGGGGTGTGAAGATACGCAGTATTTT. It specifies CSVDADRGCEDTQYF.